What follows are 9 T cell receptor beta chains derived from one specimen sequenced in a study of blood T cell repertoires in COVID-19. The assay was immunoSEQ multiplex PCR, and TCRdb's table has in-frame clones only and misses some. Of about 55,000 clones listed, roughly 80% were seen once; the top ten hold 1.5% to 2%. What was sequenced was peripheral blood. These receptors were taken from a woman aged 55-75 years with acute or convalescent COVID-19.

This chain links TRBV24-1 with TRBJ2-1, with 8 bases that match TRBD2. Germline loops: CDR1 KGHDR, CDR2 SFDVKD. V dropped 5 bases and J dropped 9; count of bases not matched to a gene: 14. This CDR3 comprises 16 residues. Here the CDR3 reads CATSAESRTSLPEQFF. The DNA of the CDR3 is TGTGCCACCAGTGCTGAGAGTCGGACTAGCCTGCCTGAGCAGTTCTTC.

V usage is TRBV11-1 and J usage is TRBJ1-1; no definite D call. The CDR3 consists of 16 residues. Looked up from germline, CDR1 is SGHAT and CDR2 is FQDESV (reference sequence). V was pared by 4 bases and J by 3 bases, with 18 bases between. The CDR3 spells CASSSLGRYGDTEAFF. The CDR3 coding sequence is TGTGCCAGCAGCTCCTTAGGGAGATACGGGGACACTGAAGCTTTCTTT.

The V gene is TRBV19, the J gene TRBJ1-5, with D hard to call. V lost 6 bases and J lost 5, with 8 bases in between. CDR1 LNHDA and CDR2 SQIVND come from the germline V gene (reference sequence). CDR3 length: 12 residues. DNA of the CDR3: TGTGCCAGTAGACATACAGATCAGCCCCAGCATTTT. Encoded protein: CASRHTDQPQHF.

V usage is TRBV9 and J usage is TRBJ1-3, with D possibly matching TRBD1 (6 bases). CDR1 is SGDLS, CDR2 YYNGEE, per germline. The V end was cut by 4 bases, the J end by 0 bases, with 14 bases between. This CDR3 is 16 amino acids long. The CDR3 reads CASSPDSPSSGNTIYF. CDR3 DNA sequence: TGTGCCAGCAGCCCGGACAGCCCGTCCTCTGGAAACACCATATATTTT. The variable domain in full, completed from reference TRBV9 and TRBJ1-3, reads DSGVTQTPKHLITATGQRVTLRCSPRSGDLSVYWYQQSLDQGLQFLIQYYNGEERAKGNILERFSAQQFPDLHSELNLSSLELGDSALYFCASSPDSPSSGNTIYFGEGSWLTVV.

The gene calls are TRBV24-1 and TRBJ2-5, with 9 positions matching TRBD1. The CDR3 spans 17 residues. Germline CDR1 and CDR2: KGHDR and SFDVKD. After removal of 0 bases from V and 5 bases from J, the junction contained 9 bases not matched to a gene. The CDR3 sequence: CATSDLPRDRVWETQYF. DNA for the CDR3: TGTGCCACCAGTGATTTGCCCCGGGACAGGGTATGGGAGACCCAGTACTTC.

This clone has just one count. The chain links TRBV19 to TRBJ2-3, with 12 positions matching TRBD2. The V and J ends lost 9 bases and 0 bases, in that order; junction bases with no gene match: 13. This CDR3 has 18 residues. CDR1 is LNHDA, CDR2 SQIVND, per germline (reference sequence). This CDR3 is CASCRSSGGARSTDTQYF. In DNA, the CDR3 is TGTGCCAGCTGCCGATCTAGCGGGGGGGCTCGGAGCACAGATACGCAGTATTTT.

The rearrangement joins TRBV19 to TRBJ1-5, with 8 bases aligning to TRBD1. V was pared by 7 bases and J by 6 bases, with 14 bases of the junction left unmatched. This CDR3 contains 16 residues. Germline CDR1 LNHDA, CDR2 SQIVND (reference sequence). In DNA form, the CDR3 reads TGTGCCAGTATGAGGACCGGGACAGGTTTAACTCAGCCCCAGCATTTT. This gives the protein CASMRTGTGLTQPQHF.

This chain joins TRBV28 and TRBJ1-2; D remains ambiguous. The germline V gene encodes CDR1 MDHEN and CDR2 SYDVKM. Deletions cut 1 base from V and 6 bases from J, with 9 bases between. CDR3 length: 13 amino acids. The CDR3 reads CASSLYLTDGYTF. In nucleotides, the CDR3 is TGTGCCAGCAGTTTATATCTGACTGATGGCTACACCTTC.

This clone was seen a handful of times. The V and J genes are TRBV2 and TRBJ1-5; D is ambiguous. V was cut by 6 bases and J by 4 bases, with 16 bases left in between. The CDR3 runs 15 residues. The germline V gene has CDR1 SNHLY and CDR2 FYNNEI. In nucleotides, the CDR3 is TGTGCCAGCAGCTTGAACAATCCCAGGAATCAGCCCCAGCATTTT. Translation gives CASSLNNPRNQPQHF.